Below are 31 T cell receptor beta chains sequenced from a single sample in a study of early T cells in non-severe SARS-CoV-2 infection. TCRdb reprocessed the 5' RACE reads with MiXCR, giving one entry per CDR3 protein. The profile shows tens of thousands of distinct CDR3 sequences, around 14% of them singletons. Sequenced material: whole blood. These receptor sequences come from an adult who was a healthcare worker with PCR-confirmed SARS-CoV-2 infection or an uninfected control (not recorded which).

This clonotype was detected ten times or more. The genes are TRBV18 and TRBJ1-1; 11 nucleotides line up with TRBD1. CDR1 is KGHSH, CDR2 LQKENI, per germline. The length of the CDR3 is 16 residues. V was pared by 0 bases and J by 3 bases, with 3 bases of the junction left unmatched. CDR3 loop: CASSPPRTGGHTEAFF. The DNA of the CDR3 is TGTGCCAGCTCACCACCGAGGACAGGGGGCCACACTGAAGCTTTCTTT.

The V and J genes are TRBV20-1 and TRBJ1-2; TRBD1 is a possible D gene (5 bases). CDR1 DFQATT and CDR2 SNEGSKA come from the germline V gene (reference sequence). The V gene lost 3 bases and the J gene lost 0 bases, with 11 bases spanning the gap. CDR3 length: 14 amino acids. DNA for the CDR3: TGCAGTGCTAGGGCCGACAGCTCTAACTATGGCTACACCTTC. It yields the protein CSARADSSNYGYTF.

The genes are TRBV20-1 and TRBJ2-1; 8 bases fit TRBD2. The CDR3 is 14 amino acids. J lost 7 bases, V lost 6 bases, and 11 bases had no gene match. CDR1 and CDR2 from the germline V gene are DFQATT and SNEGSKA (reference sequence). CDR3 bases: TGCAGTGCGGTACTAGCGGTCAGAGGAAATGAGCAGTTCTTC. This gives the protein CSAVLAVRGNEQFF.

In its sample, this clonotype was seen a few times. The chain combines TRBV28 with TRBJ1-1; D call uncertain. With 5 bases removed from V and 4 bases from J, the gap between germline ends came to 17 bases. This CDR3 is built from 15 residues. Per the germline V gene, CDR1 is MDHEN and CDR2 is SYDVKM. This CDR3 reads CASSRTASWGTEAFF. The DNA of the CDR3 is TGTGCCAGCAGTAGAACAGCCTCCTGGGGCACTGAAGCTTTCTTT.

This clonotype was picked up a small number of times. The CDR3 loop is CASRKTGVWYNEQFF. The CDR3 DNA reads TGTGCCAGCAGAAAAACAGGGGTGTGGTACAATGAGCAGTTCTTC. The V call is TRBV25-1, the J call TRBJ2-1, with 7 bases aligning to TRBD1. Germline lookup yields CDR1 MGHDK and CDR2 SYGVNS. The CDR3 contains 15 residues. Trimming cost V 6 bases and J 4 bases; bases outside gene matches: 9.

This clonotype showed up many times. The V gene is TRBV7-9, the J gene TRBJ2-2; D is uncertain. Trimming removed 2 bases from V and 2 bases from J, with 6 bases in between. CDR1 and CDR2 from the germline V gene are SEHNR and FQNEAQ (reference sequence). This CDR3 has 14 amino acids. The CDR3 loop is CASSLYPNTGELFF. The CDR3, as DNA: TGTGCCAGCAGCTTATACCCTAACACCGGGGAGCTGTTTTTT.

This rearrangement joins TRBV28 to TRBJ2-3, with D uncertain. Germline CDR1 and CDR2: MDHEN and SYDVKM. V gave up 5 bases and J gave up 0 bases, with 12 bases separating them. This CDR3 contains 15 residues. The CDR3 is CASSPESFSTDTQYF. The DNA of the CDR3 is TGTGCCAGCAGTCCCGAAAGCTTTAGCACAGATACGCAGTATTTT.

The rearrangement uses TRBV28 and TRBJ2-1; D gene ambiguous. The CDR3 spans 17 residues. Germline V gene sequence: CDR1 MDHEN, CDR2 SYDVKM. Trimming took off 5 bases at V and 1 base at J, with 18 bases between the two ends. CDR3 region: CASSQSRRLLSYNEQFF. The CDR3 bases are TGTGCCAGCAGTCAATCGCGGCGGCTCCTTTCCTACAATGAGCAGTTCTTC.

This clonotype was seen a few times. The V gene is TRBV21-1, the J gene TRBJ1-1; TRBD1 is the table's D call and was not checked against the DNA. TRBV21-1 is reported as a pseudogene. The CDR3 is 17 residues long. The CDR3 spells CASSKVWGRIMNTEAFF. CDR3 DNA sequence: TGTGCCAGCAGCAAAGTATGGGGCAGGATCATGAACACTGAAGCTTTCTTT.

The V gene is TRBV7-2, the J gene TRBJ2-3; 8 bases line up with TRBD2. The CDR3 length is 15 residues. V was pared by 4 bases and J by 15 bases, with 18 bases of the junction left unmatched. Looked up from germline, CDR1 is SGHTA and CDR2 is FQGNSA. The CDR3 region is CASSSGPGTRDHGYF. In DNA, the CDR3 is TGTGCCAGCAGCTCCGGCCCCGGGACTAGAGATCATGGATATTTT.

This clonotype was detected a few times. The chain is built from TRBV11-2 and TRBJ1-1, with a possible D match to TRBD1 (5 bases). The CDR3 runs 13 residues. Trimming removed 1 base from V and 2 bases from J, with 5 bases in between. Looked up from germline, CDR1 is SGHAT and CDR2 is FQNNGV. The CDR3 loop reads CASSLGDNTEAFF. CDR3 in DNA: TGTGCCAGCAGCTTAGGGGACAACACTGAAGCTTTCTTT.

The chain links TRBV30 to TRBJ2-3, with 8 bases lining up with TRBD1. The CDR3 totals 15 residues. The germline CDR1 and CDR2 sequences are GTSNPN and SVGIG (reference sequence). J was trimmed by 4 bases and V by 1 base; bases with no gene match: 7. The chain's CDR3 is CAWSGQGSRADTQYF. CDR3 coding DNA: TGTGCCTGGAGTGGACAGGGGAGTAGGGCAGATACGCAGTATTTT. The full variable domain, its missing parts supplied by reference TRBV30 and TRBJ2-3, is SQTIHQWPATLVQPVGSPLSLECTVEGTSNPNLYWYRQAAGRGLQLLFYSVGIGQISSEVPQNLSASRPQDRQFILSSKKLLLSDSGFYLCAWSGQGSRADTQYFGPGTRLTVL.

Many counts were recorded for this clonotype. This rearrangement joins TRBV5-1 to TRBJ2-3; 7 nucleotides match TRBD2. This CDR3 contains 17 residues. Per the germline V gene, CDR1 is SGHRS and CDR2 is YFSETQ. With 2 bases clipped from V and 2 bases from J, the junction kept 11 bases outside the gene matches. The CDR3 bases are TGCGCCAGCAGCTTCTCCTCTTCTAGCGGAGTCACAGATACGCAGTATTTT. This codes for CASSFSSSSGVTDTQYF. Full variable domain (outside the CDR3, taken from reference TRBV5-1 and TRBJ2-3): KAGVTQTPRYLIKTRGQQVTLSCSPISGHRSVSWYQQTPGQGLQFLFEYFSETQRNKGNFPGRFSGRQFSNSRSEMNVSTLELGDSALYLCASSFSSSSGVTDTQYFGPGTRLTVL.

The V gene is TRBV30, the J gene TRBJ2-2; 7 bases fit TRBD1. The CDR3 loop spans 13 amino acids. V was pared by 2 bases and J by 7 bases, with 4 bases of the junction left unmatched. Germline V gives CDR1 GTSNPN, CDR2 SVGIG (reference sequence). The CDR3 loop reads CAWSLTGVGELFF. The DNA of the CDR3 is TGTGCCTGGAGTCTAACAGGGGTCGGGGAGCTGTTTTTT. Full variable domain (outside the CDR3, taken from reference TRBV30 and TRBJ2-2): SQTIHQWPATLVQPVGSPLSLECTVEGTSNPNLYWYRQAAGRGLQLLFYSVGIGQISSEVPQNLSASRPQDRQFILSSKKLLLSDSGFYLCAWSLTGVGELFFGEGSRLTVL.

This chain connects TRBV7-2 to TRBJ2-1, with D possibly TRBD1 on 6 matching bases. Trimming left V 5 bases short and J 9 bases short, with 14 bases between. The germline V gene encodes CDR1 SGHTA and CDR2 FQGNSA. The CDR3 sequence is 13 residues long. CDR3 sequence (DNA): TGTGCCAGCAGCCCCCGACAGGAACTTGAGCAGTTCTTC. The encoded protein is CASSPRQELEQFF.

This clonotype occurred a few times. The chain joins TRBV7-9 to TRBJ2-7; TRBD2 is a possible D gene (6 bases). V shed 2 bases and J shed 0 bases, with 14 bases lying between them. This CDR3 comprises 16 residues. Looked up from germline, CDR1 is SEHNR and CDR2 is FQNEAQ (reference sequence). DNA for the CDR3: TGTGCCAGCAGCTTATTAGCGGTTCAAAGCTCCTACGAGCAGTACTTC. Translation: CASSLLAVQSSYEQYF.

This clonotype was picked up a small number of times. In DNA, the CDR3 is TGTGCCAGCAGTTTCTCTCTCAATGAGCAGTTCTTC. It translates to CASSFSLNEQFF. This chain uses TRBV28 with TRBJ2-1, with D unclear. CDR1 and CDR2 (germline): MDHEN, SYDVKM. The CDR3 runs to 12 residues. The ends were cut back, 3 bases at V and 6 bases at J, with 6 bases in the middle.

This clonotype was seen a handful of times. The rearrangement uses TRBV4-3 and TRBJ2-3; 9 nucleotides align to TRBD2. Losses at the gene ends were 0 bases for V and 6 bases for J; bases not matched to a gene: 7. Per germline, CDR1 LGHNA and CDR2 YSLEER. The CDR3 has 16 residues. The CDR3 nucleotides read TGCGCCAGCAGCCAAGAAGGTAGCGGGAGTGGTGATACGCAGTATTTT. Translating gives CASSQEGSGSGDTQYF.

The chain uses TRBV30 and TRBJ2-1; D gene uncertain. The CDR3 has 13 amino acids. Trimming stripped 0 bases from V and 6 bases from J, with 9 bases between. The germline gives CDR1 GTSNPN, CDR2 SVGIG (reference sequence). CDR3 in amino acids: CAWSVGLPNEQFF. CDR3 sequence (DNA): TGTGCCTGGAGTGTAGGTCTACCCAATGAGCAGTTCTTC.

This chain uses TRBV12-3 or TRBV12-4 with TRBJ2-7; D is ambiguous. Trimming took 2 bases from V and 0 from J, leaving 5 bases between them. The CDR3 spans 13 residues. The CDR3 loop is CASSLSASYEQYF. In DNA, the CDR3 is TGTGCCAGCAGTTTAAGTGCCTCCTACGAGCAGTACTTC.

This sequence joins TRBV20-1 and TRBJ1-2; D is perhaps TRBD1 (6 bases). Trimming cost V 5 bases and J 0 bases, with 13 bases left between them. The CDR3 spans 14 residues. Germline V gene sequence: CDR1 DFQATT, CDR2 SNEGSKA (reference sequence). The CDR3 DNA follows: TGCAGTGCTGTCCGGGACAATGCTAACTATGGCTACACCTTC. This sequence encodes CSAVRDNANYGYTF.

The V and J genes are TRBV6-1 and TRBJ2-1; unclear D gene. This CDR3 is built from 14 residues. Trimming stripped 7 bases from V and 0 bases from J, with 10 bases between. Germline V lookup: CDR1 MNHNS, CDR2 SASEGT. The CDR3, as DNA: TGTGCCAGCATAAACACTTTCTCCTACAATGAGCAGTTCTTC. Encoded protein: CASINTFSYNEQFF.

This clonotype was seen only a few times. The DNA for the CDR3 is TGTGCCAGCAGCTTTTTACCTGATGAGGAGCCCCAGCATTTT. It specifies CASSFLPDEEPQHF. V usage is TRBV5-6 and J usage is TRBJ1-5; no clear D gene. The CDR3 is 14 residues long. The germline V and J ends were trimmed by 2 bases and 8 bases, with 14 bases remaining between them. Germline CDR1 SGHDT, CDR2 YYEEEE.

This clonotype was seen more than once but under ten times. V is TRBV7-2 and J is TRBJ1-2; the D gene is possibly TRBD1 (6 bases). This CDR3 contains 13 residues. V was pared by 1 base and J by 4 bases, with 7 bases between. Germline-derived CDR1 and CDR2 are SGHTA and FQGNSA. CDR3 DNA sequence: TGTGCCAGCAGCTTAGAGGGGGGCTATGGCTACACCTTC. Encoded protein: CASSLEGGYGYTF.

This clonotype was counted many times. V is TRBV18 and J is TRBJ2-7; D gene unclear. This CDR3 has 11 residues. Trimming stripped 4 bases from V and 6 bases from J, with 7 bases between. Germline values: CDR1 KGHSH, CDR2 LQKENI. The CDR3 protein is CASSLTSEQYF. In nucleotides, the CDR3 is TGTGCCAGCTCACTGACCAGCGAGCAGTACTTC.

This sequence joins TRBV5-1 and TRBJ2-1, with 11 bases aligning to TRBD2. The CDR3 contains 19 residues. With 2 bases clipped from V and 3 bases from J, the junction kept 13 bases outside the gene matches. CDR1 SGHRS and CDR2 YFSETQ come from the germline V gene. CDR3 DNA: TGCGCCAGCAGCTTTCGCACGCTAGCGGGAGGACCCTTCTACAATGAGCAGTTCTTC. Its protein product is CASSFRTLAGGPFYNEQFF.

This clonotype showed up many times. CDR3 in amino acids: CASSPSTSGFTDTQYF. In nucleotides, the CDR3 is TGTGCCAGCAGCCCGTCGACTAGCGGTTTCACAGATACGCAGTATTTT. The J gene is TRBJ2-3, the V gene TRBV7-9; 9 positions agree with TRBD2. The CDR3 extends over 16 amino acids. Germline CDR1 is SEHNR and CDR2 is FQNEAQ (reference sequence). V gave up 5 bases and J gave up 2 bases; unmatched junction bases: 8.

The genes are TRBV7-2 and TRBJ1-1; possibly TRBD1 for D (5 bases). Germline-derived CDR1 and CDR2 are SGHTA and FQGNSA. The CDR3 sequence is 13 residues long. Trimming pared 5 bases from V and 7 bases from J, leaving 14 bases between. The CDR3 nucleotides read TGTGCCAGCAGCCTCAGGGACGGCGGTGAAGCTTTCTTT. Amino acid sequence: CASSLRDGGEAFF.

This clonotype occurred many times. The J gene is TRBJ1-6, the V gene TRBV11-2, with no clear D. The CDR3 has 15 residues. Per germline, CDR1 SGHAT and CDR2 FQNNGV. The ends were cut back, 5 bases at V and 7 bases at J, with 15 bases in the middle. DNA of the CDR3: TGTGCCAGCAGCCGAACCCAGTGGGCCAATTCACCCCTCCACTTT. Its translation is CASSRTQWANSPLHF.

The J gene is TRBJ2-7, the V gene TRBV28; D assignment may be TRBD1 or TRBD2 (5 bases each). This CDR3 has 14 residues. V was trimmed by 10 bases and J by 3 bases, leaving 19 bases between them. Germline CDR1 is MDHEN and CDR2 is SYDVKM. DNA for the CDR3: TGTGCCACCGGGGCAGCTAGGGAAGACTACGAGCAGTACTTC. It is translated as CATGAAREDYEQYF.

The V and J genes are TRBV11-2 and TRBJ2-1, with TRBD1 matching over 10 bases. Losses at the gene ends were 4 bases for V and 6 bases for J; bases not matched to a gene: 9. The CDR3 is 16 residues long. Germline CDR1 and CDR2: SGHAT and FQNNGV. The DNA for the CDR3 is TGTGCCAGCAGCTCCCTGGACAGGGGGGAAGCCAATGAGCAGTTCTTC. It codes for CASSSLDRGEANEQFF.